The rows below give T cell receptor beta chains drawn from one sample of a study of graft-versus-host responses after intestinal transplantation. The antigens for these receptors are not known. Repertoires were generated with immunoSEQ multiplex PCR, while TCRdb's copy carries only in-frame clones and drops some. The table has 80,000 to 100,000 clones, 91% seen once. The material was unstimulated CD4+ T cells sorted from spleen or lymph node cells, obtained before transplant. The receptors derive from a human donor who was the organ donor for an intestinal transplant. Each CDR3 is given with its conserved first and last residue. The order of the fields is J gene, clone size, V gene, D gene, CDR3 DNA, CDR3 protein. D genes are given only for firm matches. Size is omitted from some rows. Given values are once, few, many or a class for expanded clones.

j_gene: TRBJ2-5
abundance: .
v_gene: TRBV2
d_gene: .
CDR3nt: TGTGCCAGCGGGTCGGGGGAAAAAGAGACCCAGTACTTC
CDR3aa: CASGSGEKETQYF

j_gene: TRBJ2-5
abundance: .
v_gene: TRBV7-2
d_gene: .
CDR3nt: TGTGCCAGCAGCTTAGGCGGAGGAGAGACCCAGTACTTC
CDR3aa: CASSLGGGETQYF

j_gene: TRBJ2-6
abundance: .
v_gene: TRBV2
d_gene: TRBD2
CDR3nt: TGTGCCAGGGGACTAGTGCAGGGGACCTCTGGGGCCAACGTCCTGACTTTC
CDR3aa: CARGLVQGTSGANVLTF

j_gene: TRBJ2-7
abundance: .
v_gene: TRBV4-1
d_gene: .
CDR3nt: TGCGCCAGCAGCCATGTGGGCGCCGACAGGTGGCCTTTGTCCTACGAGCAGTACTTC
CDR3aa: CASSHVGADRWPLSYEQYF

j_gene: TRBJ2-5
abundance: once
v_gene: TRBV7-9
d_gene: .
CDR3nt: TGTGCCAGCAGCCGGGGGTCAGGCCAAGAGACCCAGTACTTC
CDR3aa: CASSRGSGQETQYF

j_gene: TRBJ1-1
abundance: .
v_gene: TRBV2
d_gene: TRBD1
CDR3nt: TGTGCCAGCGCCGACGGACAGGGGAACACTGAAGCTTTCTTT
CDR3aa: CASADGQGNTEAFF

j_gene: TRBJ2-7
abundance: .
v_gene: TRBV4-2
d_gene: .
CDR3nt: TGTGCCAGCAGCCAAGATGCCAGGTCCTACGAGCAGTACTTC
CDR3aa: CASSQDARSYEQYF

j_gene: TRBJ2-5
abundance: .
v_gene: TRBV4-1
d_gene: .
CDR3nt: TGCGCCAGCAAGGGGGACCTCCAAGAGACCCAGTACTTC
CDR3aa: CASKGDLQETQYF

j_gene: TRBJ2-7
abundance: .
v_gene: TRBV5-1
d_gene: .
CDR3nt: TGCGCCAGCAGCTTGGTTACCCGGGACACAGGCGAGCAGTACTTC
CDR3aa: CASSLVTRDTGEQYF

j_gene: TRBJ2-3
abundance: .
v_gene: TRBV9
d_gene: TRBD2
CDR3nt: TGTGCCAGCAGCCCAACAGGCGGGGGTCTGGGGACAGATACGCAGTATTTT
CDR3aa: CASSPTGGGLGTDTQYF

j_gene: TRBJ2-3
abundance: .
v_gene: TRBV5-6
d_gene: TRBD2
CDR3nt: TGTGCCAGCAGCTTCGGAGGACTAGCACCGGTGTATTTT
CDR3aa: CASSFGGLAPVYF

j_gene: TRBJ2-3
abundance: .
v_gene: TRBV9
d_gene: TRBD2
CDR3nt: TGTGCCAGCAGCTCCATTAGCGGGGGAACAGATACGCAGTATTTT
CDR3aa: CASSSISGGTDTQYF

j_gene: TRBJ1-1
abundance: .
v_gene: TRBV2
d_gene: TRBD1
CDR3nt: TGTGCCAGCACGGGACAGGGGAACACTGAAGCTTTCTTT
CDR3aa: CASTGQGNTEAFF

j_gene: TRBJ1-2
abundance: .
v_gene: TRBV6-4
d_gene: .
CDR3nt: TGTGCCAGCAGGGGAGGGGTAGGAGGCTACACCTTC
CDR3aa: CASRGGVGGYTF

j_gene: TRBJ2-1
abundance: few
v_gene: TRBV5-6
d_gene: .
CDR3nt: TGTGCCAGCAGCTTGTTCCGCCAAGGGGCCAATGAGCAGTTCTTC
CDR3aa: CASSLFRQGANEQFF

j_gene: TRBJ2-3
abundance: .
v_gene: TRBV6-6
d_gene: TRBD1
CDR3nt: TGTGCCAGCAGGTGGGACAGGGGGCTCACAGATACGCAGTATTTT
CDR3aa: CASRWDRGLTDTQYF

j_gene: TRBJ1-6
abundance: .
v_gene: TRBV7-9
d_gene: TRBD1
CDR3nt: TGTGCCAGCAGCTTACAGGGGGCTGGAGGATCACCCCTCCACTTT
CDR3aa: CASSLQGAGGSPLHF

j_gene: TRBJ2-7
abundance: once
v_gene: TRBV7-8
d_gene: TRBD1
CDR3nt: TGTGCCAGCAGCCCACGCCGGACAGGGAAGACCTACGAGCAGTACTTC
CDR3aa: CASSPRRTGKTYEQYF

j_gene: TRBJ2-3
abundance: .
v_gene: TRBV5-4
d_gene: TRBD2
CDR3nt: TGTGCCAGCAGCCCGCGACTAGCGGGGGGGATAGTAGATACGCAGTATTTT
CDR3aa: CASSPRLAGGIVDTQYF

j_gene: TRBJ2-3
abundance: .
v_gene: TRBV10-1
d_gene: TRBD2
CDR3nt: TGCGCCAGCAGTGAGAGACAAGCGGGGGTGGGGGGCACAGATACGCAGTATTTT
CDR3aa: CASSERQAGVGGTDTQYF

j_gene: TRBJ2-1
abundance: .
v_gene: TRBV4-1
d_gene: TRBD2
CDR3nt: TGCGCCAGCAGCCAGAGCGAGCGGGGGGGTAAGGATAAGCAGTTCTTC
CDR3aa: CASSQSERGGKDKQFF

j_gene: TRBJ2-3
abundance: .
v_gene: TRBV27
d_gene: TRBD2
CDR3nt: TGTGCCAGCAGTTTAGCGGGGGGGCCAACAGATACGCAGTATTTT
CDR3aa: CASSLAGGPTDTQYF

j_gene: TRBJ1-4
abundance: .
v_gene: TRBV27
d_gene: TRBD1
CDR3nt: TGTGCCAGCAGTCAACCGGGACAGGTGGGAGAAAAACTGTTTTTT
CDR3aa: CASSQPGQVGEKLFF

j_gene: TRBJ2-1
abundance: .
v_gene: TRBV5-1
d_gene: .
CDR3nt: TGCGCCAGCAGCGCGTCGCGGGTATCCTACAATGAGCAGTTCTTC
CDR3aa: CASSASRVSYNEQFF

j_gene: TRBJ2-5
abundance: .
v_gene: TRBV18
d_gene: .
CDR3nt: TGTGCCAGCTCACCACCGTTTCCGGGGGAACAAGAGACCCAGTACTTC
CDR3aa: CASSPPFPGEQETQYF

j_gene: TRBJ1-1
abundance: .
v_gene: TRBV7-3
d_gene: TRBD1
CDR3nt: TGTGCCAGCAGCGTCACAGGGGGCAGGCGGACTGAAGCTTTCTTT
CDR3aa: CASSVTGGRRTEAFF

j_gene: TRBJ2-5
abundance: .
v_gene: TRBV4-3
d_gene: .
CDR3nt: TGCGCCAGCAGCCCCTCCAGGGTGAGTCAAGAGACCCAGTACTTC
CDR3aa: CASSPSRVSQETQYF

j_gene: TRBJ2-4
abundance: .
v_gene: TRBV6-1
d_gene: TRBD1
CDR3nt: TGTGCCAGCAGCCGATCGACAGGGGCCAAAAACATTCAGTACTTC
CDR3aa: CASSRSTGAKNIQYF

j_gene: TRBJ1-1
abundance: .
v_gene: TRBV4-1
d_gene: TRBD1
CDR3nt: TGCGCCAGCAGCCAGAGACAGGGGGCAATAAGGAGGAACACTGAAGCTTTCTTT
CDR3aa: CASSQRQGAIRRNTEAFF

j_gene: TRBJ1-2
abundance: .
v_gene: TRBV5-3
d_gene: .
CDR3nt: TGTGCCAGAAGCTTGGCTTTGGGGGGGGCTAACTATGGCTACACCTTC
CDR3aa: CARSLALGGANYGYTF

j_gene: TRBJ2-5
abundance: .
v_gene: TRBV30
d_gene: TRBD2
CDR3nt: TGTGCCTGGAGTGTTCTTCGTGGTGAAGCGGGGAGAGAGACCCAGTACTTC
CDR3aa: CAWSVLRGEAGRETQYF

j_gene: TRBJ2-1
abundance: .
v_gene: TRBV4-1
d_gene: TRBD2
CDR3nt: TGCGCCAGCAGCCAAACTAGCGGGGGGTACAATGAGCAGTTCTTC
CDR3aa: CASSQTSGGYNEQFF

j_gene: TRBJ2-3
abundance: .
v_gene: TRBV7-2
d_gene: TRBD2
CDR3nt: TGTGCCAGCAGCTTCGGACTAGCGGGGGGTCGCACAGATACGCAGTATTTT
CDR3aa: CASSFGLAGGRTDTQYF

j_gene: TRBJ2-5
abundance: .
v_gene: TRBV4-1
d_gene: TRBD2
CDR3nt: TGCGCCAGCAGCCATCTAGCGGGGGGGTCAGAGACCCAGTACTTC
CDR3aa: CASSHLAGGSETQYF

j_gene: TRBJ2-3
abundance: .
v_gene: TRBV19
d_gene: TRBD2
CDR3nt: TGTGCCAGTATGTCTGTTTCGAGCGGGGGGGCGGATACGCAGTATTTT
CDR3aa: CASMSVSSGGADTQYF

j_gene: TRBJ1-1
abundance: .
v_gene: TRBV4-2
d_gene: TRBD1
CDR3nt: TGTGCCAGCAGCCAAACAGGGGGCGACACTGAAGCTTTCTTT
CDR3aa: CASSQTGGDTEAFF

j_gene: TRBJ1-3
abundance: few
v_gene: TRBV6-4
d_gene: .
CDR3nt: TGTGCCAGCAGTGATGCAGGGAGGGCCACAAACACCATATATTTT
CDR3aa: CASSDAGRATNTIYF

j_gene: TRBJ1-6
abundance: .
v_gene: TRBV4-3
d_gene: .
CDR3nt: TGCGCCAGCAGCCAAGATGCGGCAGGGGATTCACCCCTCCACTTT
CDR3aa: CASSQDAAGDSPLHF

j_gene: TRBJ2-1
abundance: .
v_gene: TRBV20-1
d_gene: .
CDR3nt: TGCAGTGCAACAAAGGGGAATGAGCAGTTCTTC
CDR3aa: CSATKGNEQFF

j_gene: TRBJ2-7
abundance: .
v_gene: TRBV5-5
d_gene: TRBD1
CDR3nt: TGTGCCAGCAGCTTGACAGGGGGCTACGAGCAGTACTTC
CDR3aa: CASSLTGGYEQYF

j_gene: TRBJ2-3
abundance: .
v_gene: TRBV7-2
d_gene: .
CDR3nt: TGTGCCAGCAGCTTCCCAGGCTCGAATACGCAGTATTTT
CDR3aa: CASSFPGSNTQYF